The present TCR beta chain was sequenced within a study of cytomegalovirus exposure and HLA in healthy donors. Remarks on this clone: What it binds is not known.

Study-wide findings and caveats: What was likely a sequencing artifact was a cluster of highly shared sequence variants.

Each donor's status was that of a healthy bone marrow donor. This CDR3 comprises 16 residues. CDR1 is SGHTA and CDR2 is FQGNSA in the germline V gene. The V segment lost 6 bases and the J segment 4 bases; nucleotides outside the gene matches: 15. 13 Jbeta primers and 60 Vbeta primers were used for the PCR. Produced via immunoSEQ multiplex PCR; TCRdb's table is partial and in-frame only. The table shows roughly 100,000 clones, with under 80% occurring only once. This sequence originates from a woman aged 45-65 years in good health and CMV-seropositive. Sequencing used PBMCs. This chain links TRBV7-2 with TRBJ2-7; 7 nucleotides agree with TRBD1. The CDR3 region has the DNA TGTGCCAGCAGTCCTGGGGTTAGGGGGCGCGTATACGAGCAGTACTTC. Protein sequence: CASSPGVRGRVYEQYF.